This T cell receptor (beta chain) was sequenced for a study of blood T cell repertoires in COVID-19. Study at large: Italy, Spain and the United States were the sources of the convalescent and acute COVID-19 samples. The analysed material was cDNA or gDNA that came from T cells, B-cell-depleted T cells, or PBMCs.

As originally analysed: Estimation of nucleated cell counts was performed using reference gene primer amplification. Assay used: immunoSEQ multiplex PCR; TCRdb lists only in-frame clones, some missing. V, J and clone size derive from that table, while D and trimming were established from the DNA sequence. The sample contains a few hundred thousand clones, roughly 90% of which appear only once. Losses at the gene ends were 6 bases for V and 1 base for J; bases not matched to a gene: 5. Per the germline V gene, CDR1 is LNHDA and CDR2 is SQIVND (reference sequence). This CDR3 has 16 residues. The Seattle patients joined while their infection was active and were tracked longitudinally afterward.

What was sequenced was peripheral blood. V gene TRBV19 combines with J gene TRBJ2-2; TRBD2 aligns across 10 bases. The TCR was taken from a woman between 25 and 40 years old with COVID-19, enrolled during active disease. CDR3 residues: CASRQAGGLNTGELFF. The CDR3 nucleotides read TGTGCCAGTAGACAAGCGGGAGGGTTGAACACCGGGGAGCTGTTTTTT.